The TCR beta chain described here comes from a study of CD8 T cells in ankylosing spondylitis. The study's findings and limits: A TCR beta motif of eight highly homologous variants appeared characteristic of ankylosing spondylitis blood. The authors reported significant enrichment of disease-linked clones in matched ankylosing spondylitis synovial fluid.

Turning to this clonotype: What it recognizes is unknown.

For TCR beta, libraries came from quantitative 5'-RACE with molecular barcodes. From the 5' RACE reads, TCRdb called clonotypes with MiXCR, one entry per CDR3 protein. The sample has under 550,000 distinct CDR3 sequences, 26% seen once. Germline assignment: CDR1 SGHRS and CDR2 YFSETQ. V was shortened by 5 bases and J by 0 bases, with 3 bases between the two germline ends. This CDR3 is 13 amino acids long. The chain recombines TRBV5-1 with TRBJ2-6; D not resolved. The TCR sequence derives from a male donor with ankylosing spondylitis. Sequencing was done on a sample of blood, either unsorted or a sorted T cell fraction (not recorded which). CDR3 region: CASRASGANVLTF. CDR3 nucleotide sequence: TGCGCCAGCAGGGCCTCTGGGGCCAACGTCCTGACTTTC.